The entry below gives a single T cell receptor beta chain sequence along with its context. Its antigen is unidentified. This specimen belongs to a study of cytomegalovirus exposure and HLA in healthy donors. Notes on the study in general: What TCR beta sequences reportedly achieved was accurate prediction of HLA-A and HLA-B alleles in most subjects.

Primers included in the PCR were 60 Vbeta and 13 Jbeta primers. The repertoire was sequenced with immunoSEQ multiplex PCR; TCRdb's copy has only in-frame clones and lacks some. The table lists some 130,000 clones, 83% of them singletons. CDR3 length equals 14 residues. Deletions cut 5 bases from V and 2 bases from J, with 15 bases between. CDR1 is SQVTM and CDR2 is ANQGSEA in the germline V gene. The specimen sequenced was PBMCs. This chain links TRBV29-1 with TRBJ1-2; maybe TRBD1 (6 bases). This TCR derives from a middle-aged man in good health and CMV-seronegative. CDR3 sequence: CSVKTGPENYGYTF. CDR3 DNA sequence: TGCAGCGTTAAAACAGGGCCGGAAAACTATGGCTACACCTTC.